This T cell receptor beta chain was captured by sequencing in a study of blood T cell repertoires in COVID-19. Whole-study context: From the United States, Italy and Spain came samples of acute and convalescent COVID-19. In each case, the material was cDNA or gDNA derived from T cells, B-cell-depleted T cells, or PBMCs.

The V and J ends lost 3 bases and 6 bases respectively, with 7 bases between them. The CDR3 covers 11 residues. From germline, CDR1 is DFQATT and CDR2 SNEGSKA (reference sequence). Authors' processing steps: Quantification of nucleated cells was approximated via reference gene primer amplification. TCRdb's table, derived via immunoSEQ multiplex PCR, lists solely in-frame clones and lacks some. V, J and clone size reflect that table, while D and trimming were determined from the DNA. The repertoire holds 200,000 to 250,000 clones, with about 88% as singletons. The source of this sequence is a woman aged 70 to 79 with active or convalescent COVID-19. Sequencing was performed on peripheral blood. The rearrangement uses TRBV20-1 and TRBJ2-3; D is undetermined. The CDR3 nucleotides are TGCAGTGCTAGGAAAGCTGATACGCAGTATTTT. This sequence encodes CSARKADTQYF.